The 29 T cell receptor beta chains below come from one sample, sequenced in a study of early T cells in non-severe SARS-CoV-2 infection. Via MiXCR, TCRdb re-called the 5' RACE reads, giving one row per CDR3 protein. In the table there are tens of thousands of distinct CDR3 sequences, 12% of which are singletons. The sample taken for sequencing was whole blood. These TCRs come from an adult who was a healthcare worker with PCR-confirmed SARS-CoV-2 infection or an uninfected control (not recorded which).

The CDR3 region is CSVPLAGRDEQYF. CDR3 DNA sequence: TGCAGTGTTCCCCTAGCGGGGCGGGACGAGCAGTACTTC. The rearrangement joins TRBV20-1 to TRBJ2-7, with 9 bases identical to TRBD2. The CDR3 sequence is 13 residues long. Germline CDR1 and CDR2: DFQATT and SNEGSKA (reference sequence). J lost 5 bases, V lost 7 bases, and 9 bases had no gene match.

This clonotype was counted only a few times. The chain uses TRBV9 and TRBJ2-7; D might be TRBD1 or TRBD2, each matching 5 bases. The CDR3 covers 16 residues. The germline V and J ends were trimmed by 0 bases and 2 bases, with 15 bases remaining between them. The V gene's germline CDR1 is SGDLS and CDR2 YYNGEE. The CDR3, as DNA: TGTGCCAGCAGCGTAGGACAGTCCGGGGCCGCCTACGAGCAGTACTTC. It is translated as CASSVGQSGAAYEQYF. Filled out from reference TRBV9 and TRBJ2-7, the complete variable domain reads DSGVTQTPKHLITATGQRVTLRCSPRSGDLSVYWYQQSLDQGLQFLIQYYNGEERAKGNILERFSAQQFPDLHSELNLSSLELGDSALYFCASSVGQSGAAYEQYFGPGTRLTVT.

The sample holds many counts of this clonotype. The chain couples TRBV6-6 to TRBJ2-7, with 7 bases aligning to TRBD2. The junction had 7 bases not matched to a gene; V was cut back by 5 bases and J by 6 bases. There are 13 residues in the CDR3. Germline-derived CDR1 and CDR2 are MNHNY and SVGAGI (reference sequence). The CDR3 reads CASSPGGSGEQYF. The CDR3 DNA reads TGTGCCAGCAGTCCCGGCGGGAGTGGCGAGCAGTACTTC.

This clonotype has a count of ten or more. The rearrangement links TRBV5-1 to TRBJ2-1, with 10 bases fitting TRBD2. The J segment lost 6 bases and the V segment lost 4 bases, leaving 7 bases of the junction unmatched. Germline V CDR1 and CDR2: SGHRS, YFSETQ. The CDR3 has 15 amino acids. The CDR3 bases are TGCGCCAGCAGCCCCACTAGCGGGGCGGCCAATGAGCAGTTCTTC. The encoded protein is CASSPTSGAANEQFF.

This clonotype was recorded a few times. CDR3 nucleotides: TGTGCCAGCAGCCAGACACAGGTGAACACTGAAGCTTTCTTT. Its translation: CASSQTQVNTEAFF. The chain recombines TRBV4-2 with TRBJ1-1; D might be TRBD1 (5 bases). CDR1 is LGHNA, CDR2 YNFKEQ, per germline. The CDR3 length is 14 residues. Deletions cut 3 bases from V and 0 bases from J, with 8 bases between.

The chain couples TRBV3-1 to TRBJ2-7; D might be TRBD2 (5 bases). Trimming left V 1 base short and J 5 bases short, with 9 bases between. Germline V gene lookup returns CDR1 LGHDT and CDR2 YNNKEL (reference sequence). CDR3 size: 13 residues. CDR3 DNA: TGTGCCAGCAGCCAAGGTGGAGGTGACGAGCAGTACTTC. Residues: CASSQGGGDEQYF.

This clonotype was observed a few times. CDR3 sequence: CASGLRDSPDTQYF. The DNA of the CDR3 is TGTGCTAGTGGTCTGCGGGACTCCCCAGATACGCAGTATTTT. The V gene is TRBV12-5, the J gene TRBJ2-3; TRBD2 is a possible D gene (6 bases). Trimming shortened V by 5 bases and J by 4 bases, and 13 bases separated the two germline ends. In germline, CDR1 is LGHNT, CDR2 FRNRAP. CDR3 length equals 14 residues.

This clonotype was observed a few times. The chain combines TRBV11-1 with TRBJ2-1, with TRBD1 matching 7 bases. Germline assignment: CDR1 SGHAT and CDR2 FQDESV (reference sequence). Losses at the gene ends were 5 bases for V and 6 bases for J; bases not matched to a gene: 7. This CDR3 contains 14 residues. CDR3 amino acids: CASSPRRDSNEQFF. Here the CDR3 DNA reads TGTGCCAGCAGCCCGCGCCGGGACAGCAATGAGCAGTTCTTC. Using reference TRBV11-1 and TRBJ2-1 for the parts outside the CDR3, the full variable domain is EAEVAQSPRYKITEKSQAVAFWCDPISGHATLYWYRQILGQGPELLVQFQDESVVDDSQLPKDRFSAERLKGVDSTLKIQPAELGDSAMYLCASSPRRDSNEQFFGPGTRLTVL.

CDR3 sequence (DNA): TGTGCCAGCAGCGTAGGGACAGGGGGCCAGCCCCAGCATTTT. Translation gives CASSVGTGGQPQHF. V is TRBV9 and J is TRBJ1-5; 11 bases match TRBD1. CDR1 is SGDLS, CDR2 YYNGEE, per germline. The CDR3 is 14 residues long. The J segment lost 7 bases and the V segment lost 0 bases, leaving 0 bases of the junction unmatched.

The table lists this clonotype with a few counts. CDR3 amino acids: CSAIGDSEKLFF. The CDR3, as DNA: TGCAGTGCGATAGGGGACAGCGAAAAACTGTTTTTT. The V gene is TRBV20-1, the J gene TRBJ1-4; the match to TRBD1 covers 7 bases. The CDR3 loop spans 12 amino acids. In germline, CDR1 is DFQATT, CDR2 SNEGSKA (reference sequence). V was clipped by 6 bases and J by 8 bases; unmatched bases: 6.

This clonotype was observed a handful of times. Sequence at one end of the junction differs from germline and may be a read error. V usage is TRBV5-1 and J usage is TRBJ2-5; TRBD2 matches at 8 bases. This CDR3 contains 16 residues. From germline, CDR1 is SGHRS and CDR2 YFSETQ. In DNA, the CDR3 is TGCGCCAGCAGCTCGCTGCGGGCGGGGGGCCAAGAGGCCCAGTACTTC. Its protein is CASSSLRAGGQEAQYF.

This clonotype occurred a few times. This chain uses TRBV10-3 with TRBJ2-7; 7 bases are a match to TRBD1. Trimming removed 5 bases from V and 0 bases from J; junction bases left unmatched: 1. The germline CDR1 and CDR2 sequences are ENHRY and SYGVKD. The CDR3 loop spans 13 amino acids. The chain's CDR3 is CAISPGGSYEQYF. CDR3 nucleotide sequence: TGTGCCATCAGTCCAGGGGGCTCCTACGAGCAGTACTTC.

There are many counts of this clonotype. The chain recombines TRBV3-1 with TRBJ2-7; D is undetermined. Trimming removed 0 bases at V and 2 bases at J, with 17 bases between. The CDR3 runs 17 residues. The germline V gene has CDR1 LGHDT and CDR2 YNNKEL (reference sequence). CDR3 sequence reads: CASSQDGFLRSTYEQYF. The CDR3 DNA is TGTGCCAGCAGCCAAGACGGCTTCCTCAGATCAACCTACGAGCAGTACTTC.

The rearrangement uses TRBV6-5 and TRBJ1-3, with D perhaps matching TRBD1 (5 bases). Germline loops: CDR1 MNHEY, CDR2 SVGAGI. The CDR3 length is 17 residues. Trimming removed 0 bases from V and 0 bases from J, with 12 bases in between. Written as DNA, the CDR3 is TGTGCCAGCAGTTACTCCGGGGCTCCTCACTCTGGAAACACCATATATTTT. Amino acid sequence: CASSYSGAPHSGNTIYF.

The CDR3 bases are TGTGCCAGCAGCCCTGACAGGGTGAGGGCAAAGACCCAGTACTTC. Its protein product is CASSPDRVRAKTQYF. This sequence joins TRBV7-2 and TRBJ2-5, with 7 bases fitting TRBD1. The CDR3 is 15 amino acids. Germline V CDR1 and CDR2: SGHTA, FQGNSA. The ends lost 5 bases at V and 6 bases at J; junction bases unmatched: 12.

This clonotype was counted many times. The chain carries TRBV6-2 or TRBV6-3 and TRBJ2-2; a weak D match, TRBD2 (5 bases). V lost 6 bases, J lost 4 bases, and 9 bases lay in between. This CDR3 is built from 13 residues. The V gene's germline CDR1 is MNHEY and CDR2 SVGEGT. The CDR3, as DNA: TGTGCCAGCAGACGAGGGTCCACCGGGGAGCTGTTTTTT. As protein: CASRRGSTGELFF.

J is TRBJ2-5 and V is TRBV11-2; no definite D call. The CDR3 loop spans 14 amino acids. Germline CDR1 is SGHAT and CDR2 is FQNNGV. V was clipped by 4 bases and J by 3 bases, with 12 bases between them. This chain's CDR3 is CASSSLAIKETQYF. The CDR3 nucleotides read TGTGCCAGCAGCTCCCTCGCCATAAAAGAGACCCAGTACTTC.

The V call is TRBV19, the J call TRBJ2-7; 9 nucleotides agree with TRBD2. CDR3 length equals 14 residues. Germline loops: CDR1 LNHDA, CDR2 SQIVND (reference sequence). Trimming removed 1 base from V and 6 bases from J; junction bases left unmatched: 4. CDR3: CASSIVLAGTEQYF. In nucleotides, the CDR3 is TGTGCCAGTAGTATAGTCCTAGCGGGAACCGAGCAGTACTTC.

This clonotype appeared a few times. The rearrangement links TRBV4-2 to TRBJ2-6; 11 nucleotides agree with TRBD2. The germline CDR1 and CDR2 sequences are LGHNA and YNFKEQ. J gave up 0 bases and V 0 bases, and 4 bases lay outside the gene matches. The CDR3 sequence is 19 residues long. The CDR3 loop is CASSQDLAGGYSGANVLTF. In nucleotides, the CDR3 is TGTGCCAGCAGCCAAGATCTAGCGGGAGGTTACTCTGGGGCCAACGTCCTGACTTTC.

The chain has TRBV29-1 and TRBJ2-2; the match to TRBD2 covers 9 bases. There are 17 residues in the CDR3. V was clipped by 0 bases and J by 5 bases; unmatched bases: 10. CDR1 and CDR2 (germline): SQVTM, ANQGSEA. CDR3: CSVEEREGHMETGELFF. The CDR3 DNA reads TGCAGCGTTGAAGAGCGGGAGGGCCATATGGAGACCGGGGAGCTGTTTTTT.

This clonotype was seen a handful of times. This chain links TRBV12-3 or TRBV12-4 with TRBJ1-6, with a weak D call TRBD1 (6 bases). The CDR3 covers 13 residues. Trimming took off 5 bases at V and 8 bases at J, with 10 bases between the two ends. The CDR3 loop reads CASSQNRDSPLHF. The CDR3, as DNA: TGTGCCAGCAGTCAAAACAGGGATTCACCCCTCCACTTT.

At least ten counts were recorded for this clonotype. This sequence joins TRBV7-9 and TRBJ2-5, with a possible D match to TRBD1 (6 bases). Trimming stripped 5 bases from V and 4 bases from J, with 11 bases between. The CDR3 covers 13 residues. Germline V CDR1 and CDR2: SEHNR, FQNEAQ (reference sequence). CDR3 in amino acids: CASSPGQSETQYF. In DNA, the CDR3 is TGTGCCAGCAGCCCTGGACAGTCAGAGACCCAGTACTTC.

Only a few counts were recorded for this clonotype. The V gene is TRBV6-6, the J gene TRBJ1-2; D is unclear. The length of the CDR3 is 17 residues. The V and J ends lost 5 bases and 3 bases respectively, with 22 bases between them. The germline gives CDR1 MNHNY, CDR2 SVGAGI (reference sequence). The CDR3 loop reads CASSQLGGRVKDYGYTF. CDR3 nucleotides: TGTGCCAGCAGTCAACTTGGAGGGAGGGTCAAGGACTATGGCTACACCTTC.

The rearrangement joins TRBV7-8 to TRBJ2-2; no clear D gene. The germline gives CDR1 SGHVS, CDR2 FQNEAQ. Between the trimmed V and J ends, which lost 2 bases and 6 bases, there was a span of 10 bases. The CDR3 spans 14 residues. The CDR3 DNA is TGTGCCAGCAGCTTAATTGTGGGGTCCGGGGAGCTGTTTTTT. Its protein product is CASSLIVGSGELFF. The full variable domain, in which reference TRBV7-8 and TRBJ2-2 provide the parts outside the CDR3, is GAGVSQSPRYKVAKRGQDVALRCDPISGHVSLFWYQQALGQGPEFLTYFQNEAQLDKSGLPSDRFFAERPEGSVSTLKIQRTQQEDSAVYLCASSLIVGSGELFFGEGSRLTVL.

This clonotype was observed a few times. The chain employs TRBV7-2 and TRBJ2-1; 16 bases fit TRBD2. Unmatched junction bases numbered 3, after V lost 4 bases and J lost 9 bases. CDR3 size: 15 residues. Germline values: CDR1 SGHTA, CDR2 FQGNSA. In DNA, the CDR3 is TGTGCCAGCAGCTGGGGACTAGCGGGAGGGGTTGAGCAGTTCTTC. Translated: CASSWGLAGGVEQFF.

This clonotype was observed a handful of times. The chain couples TRBV20-1 to TRBJ2-1; 10 nucleotides align to TRBD2. CDR3 size: 13 residues. The V gene end was trimmed by 3 bases and the J gene end by 9 bases; junction bases not matched to a gene: 5. The V gene's germline CDR1 is DFQATT and CDR2 SNEGSKA (reference sequence). The CDR3 is CSARLAGVPEQFF. The CDR3 region has the DNA TGCAGTGCTAGGCTAGCGGGAGTCCCTGAGCAGTTCTTC.

This clonotype was counted between two and nine times. The junction departs from the called germline gene at one end, perhaps through a read error. J is TRBJ1-1 and V is TRBV12-3 or TRBV12-4, with D possibly being TRBD1 (6 bases). The CDR3 sequence is 16 residues long. The CDR3 reads CASSYRRGARNTEAFF. Written as DNA, the CDR3 is TGTGCCAGCAGTTACCGGCGGGGGGCGCGAAACACTGAAGCGTTCTTT.

The rearrangement uses TRBV9 and TRBJ2-2; the D is unclear. This CDR3 has 15 amino acids. Trimming took 4 bases from V and 5 from J, leaving 15 bases between them. CDR1 is SGDLS, CDR2 YYNGEE, per germline. CDR3 sequence: CASSPIYEFTGELFF. CDR3 nucleotides: TGTGCCAGCAGCCCAATCTACGAGTTTACCGGGGAGCTGTTTTTT.

This chain connects TRBV12-3 or TRBV12-4 to TRBJ2-2, with 12 nucleotides matching TRBD2. This CDR3 is 17 amino acids long. Unmatched junction bases numbered 8, after V lost 4 bases and J lost 5 bases. The CDR3 here is CASSSLAGGPLTGELFF. CDR3 nucleotide sequence: TGTGCCAGCAGTTCACTAGCGGGAGGCCCCTTAACCGGGGAGCTGTTTTTT.